These T cell receptor beta chains were read from a single sample in a study of T-cell memory formation after mild COVID-19. TCRdb independently ran MiXCR on the 5' RACE reads; one entry per CDR3 protein. The table has 120,000 to 150,000 distinct CDR3 sequences, about a fifth seen once. Sample: PBMCs or a T cell subset sorted from them (not recorded which). These receptors originate from an adult woman who had mild COVID-19 (a few samples of this study predate the infection). Cell type and time point are not known. Both conserved end residues are part of each CDR3. A D gene is named only where the DNA matches it firmly. Rows give clone size only sometimes, using once, few, many, or a class for an expanded clone.

clone size,V gene,J gene,D gene,CDR3 protein,CDR3 DNA
.,TRBV19,TRBJ1-5,TRBD1,CASSLRDSSYNQPQHF,TGTGCCAGTAGCCTGAGGGACAGTTCTTACAATCAGCCCCAGCATTTT
few,TRBV4-1,TRBJ1-2,.,CASSQDLHGYGYTF,TGCGCCAGCAGCCAAGATCTGCATGGGTATGGCTACACCTTC
.,TRBV6-5,TRBJ2-1,.,CASSYSEDNEQFF,TGTGCCAGCAGTTACTCGGAGGACAATGAGCAGTTCTTC
few,TRBV5-5,TRBJ2-3,.,CASSLLTTQYF,TGTGCCAGCAGCTTACTTACTACGCAGTATTTT
.,TRBV20-1,TRBJ2-3,.,CSGTGPGTQYF,TGCAGTGGGACCGGGCCAGGTACGCAGTATTTT
.,TRBV5-1,TRBJ1-1,.,CASTLTSPGSTEAFF,TGCGCCAGCACCCTCACGTCCCCAGGGAGCACTGAAGCTTTCTTT
many,TRBV28,TRBJ1-1,.,CASSGTALNTEAFF,TGTGCCAGCAGTGGGACGGCATTGAACACTGAAGCTTTCTTT
.,TRBV28,TRBJ2-7,.,CASREQGIPYEQYF,TGTGCCTCTCGCGAACAGGGAATACCATACGAGCAGTACTTC
few,TRBV7-3,TRBJ2-1,TRBD2,CASSFVAGAGSYNEQFF,TGTGCCAGCAGCTTCGTAGCGGGAGCAGGGTCCTACAATGAGCAGTTCTTC
many,TRBV7-3,TRBJ2-3,.,CASSFGSTDTQYF,TGTGCCAGCAGCTTCGGCAGCACAGATACGCAGTATTTT
.,TRBV28,TRBJ1-2,.,CASSFRGSGYTF,TGTGCCAGCAGTTTCCGGGGATCTGGCTACACCTTC
.,TRBV24-1,TRBJ2-1,.,CATSDWRLQGQGIYNEQFF,TGTGCCACCAGTGATTGGAGACTTCAGGGTCAGGGGATATACAATGAGCAGTTCTTC
.,TRBV3-1,TRBJ1-6,TRBD1,CASSRGDRVNSPLHF,TGTGCCAGCAGCCGAGGAGACAGGGTAAATTCACCCCTCCACTTT
few,TRBV4-2,TRBJ2-7,.,CASSQEGAIYEQYF,TGTGCCAGCAGCCAAGAGGGGGCGATTTACGAGCAGTACTTC
.,TRBV18,TRBJ1-1,TRBD1,CASSTTGQYTEAFF,TGTGCCAGCTCAACGACAGGGCAGTACACTGAAGCTTTCTTT
few,TRBV12-3/TRBV12-4,TRBJ2-2,.,CASSDEALNGELFF,TGTGCCAGCAGCGATGAAGCGCTTAACGGGGAGCTGTTTTTT
.,TRBV9,TRBJ1-2,TRBD1,CASSVEQGEVVEYGYTF,TGTGCCAGCAGCGTAGAGCAGGGGGAAGTTGTGGAATATGGCTACACCTTC
few,TRBV7-2,TRBJ1-1,.,CASSLDGIRNTEAFF,TGTGCCAGCAGCTTAGACGGGATTCGGAACACTGAAGCTTTCTTT
few,TRBV12-3/TRBV12-4,TRBJ1-5,.,CASSPSNLGQPQHF,TGTGCCAGCAGCCCTTCGAACTTAGGGCAGCCCCAGCATTTT
few,TRBV11-2,TRBJ2-1,.,CASSLEGIMRNEQFF,TGTGCCAGCAGCTTAGAGGGGATCATGAGGAATGAGCAGTTCTTC
.,TRBV24-1,TRBJ1-1,TRBD1,CATSVTGGAEAFF,TGTGCCACCAGTGTCACAGGGGGCGCGGAAGCTTTCTTT
few,TRBV7-9,TRBJ2-7,.,CASSSEGRNSYEQYF,TGTGCCAGCAGCTCGGAGGGTCGAAACTCCTACGAGCAGTACTTC
.,TRBV5-6,TRBJ2-7,.,CASSFWDATYEQYF,TGTGCCAGCAGCTTTTGGGACGCTACCTACGAGCAGTACTTC
.,TRBV2,TRBJ2-7,.,CASSVAPSYEQYF,TGTGCCAGCAGTGTGGCGCCCTCCTACGAGCAGTACTTC
few,TRBV12-3/TRBV12-4,TRBJ1-1,TRBD1,CASTRTGGLNTEAFF,TGTGCCAGCACCCGGACAGGGGGCTTGAACACTGAAGCTTTCTTT
few,TRBV5-1,TRBJ2-1,TRBD1,CASSPSTGQGAGNEQFF,TGCGCCAGCAGCCCCTCCACCGGACAGGGGGCAGGCAATGAGCAGTTCTTC
few,TRBV3-1,TRBJ1-2,.,CASSLQLASGYTF,TGTGCCAGCAGCCTCCAGCTGGCTTCTGGCTACACCTTC
few,TRBV7-2,TRBJ2-5,.,CASSSRDLETQYF,TGTGCCAGCAGCTCTAGGGATCTGGAGACCCAGTACTTC
.,TRBV6-5,TRBJ1-5,.,CASSLAYPPVQPQHF,TGTGCCAGCAGCCTGGCCTACCCTCCAGTCCAGCCCCAGCATTTT
many,TRBV11-2,TRBJ2-3,TRBD2,CASSLKAGGPIDTQYF,TGTGCCAGCAGCCTAAAAGCGGGAGGGCCAATAGATACGCAGTATTTT
few,TRBV5-1,TRBJ1-4,TRBD1,CASSRDSTNEKLFF,TGCGCCAGCAGCCGGGACAGTACTAATGAAAAACTGTTTTTT
few,TRBV3-1,TRBJ2-5,.,CASRYGGRTQETQYF,TGTGCCAGCCGGTACGGGGGCCGGACTCAGGAGACCCAGTACTTC